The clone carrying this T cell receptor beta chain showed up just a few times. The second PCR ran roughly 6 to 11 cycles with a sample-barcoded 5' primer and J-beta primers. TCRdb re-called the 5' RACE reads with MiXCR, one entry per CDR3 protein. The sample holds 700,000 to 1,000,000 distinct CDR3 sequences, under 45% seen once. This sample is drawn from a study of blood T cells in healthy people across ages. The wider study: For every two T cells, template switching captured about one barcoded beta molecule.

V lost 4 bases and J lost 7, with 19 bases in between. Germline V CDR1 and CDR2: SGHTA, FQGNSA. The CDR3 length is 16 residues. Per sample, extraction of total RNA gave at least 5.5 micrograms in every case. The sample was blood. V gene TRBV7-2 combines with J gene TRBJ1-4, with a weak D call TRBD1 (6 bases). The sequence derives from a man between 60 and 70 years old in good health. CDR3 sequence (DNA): TGTGCCAGCAGCTCTCCCCCAGGGGATCGTGCTGAAAAACTGTTTTTT. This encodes CASSSPPGDRAEKLFF.